Listed below are T cell receptor beta chains from one sample, sequenced in a study of cytomegalovirus exposure and HLA in healthy donors. Assay: immunoSEQ multiplex PCR; the TCRdb copy retains only in-frame clones and omits some. The table lists about 99,000 clones, approximately 70% of them singletons, with less than 3.5% in the top ten. Sequencing used PBMCs. These receptors originate from a woman aged 50 to 65 in good health and CMV-seronegative. Both conserved end residues are part of each CDR3. D genes are given only for firm matches. Clone sizes are given selectively: once, few, many, or a class where the clone is expanded.

v_call	cdr3_length	d_call	clone_size	j_call	cdr3_aa	cdr3_nt
TRBV7-9	11	.	.	TRBJ1-2	CASSPDRPHTF	TGTGCCAGCAGCCCGGACAGACCCCACACCTTC
TRBV10-2	12	.	few	TRBJ2-7	CASSEGSYEQYF	TGCGCCAGCAGTGAGGGCAGCTACGAGCAGTACTTC
TRBV11-3	16	TRBD1	.	TRBJ2-1	CASSLYGQGSYNEQFF	TGTGCCAGCAGCTTATATGGACAGGGATCCTACAATGAGCAGTTCTTC
TRBV18	12	TRBD2	.	TRBJ2-7	CASSPGGYEQYF	TGTGCCAGCTCACCCGGGGGGTACGAGCAGTACTTC
TRBV5-1	16	TRBD2	.	TRBJ2-5	CASSTRTSGGTETQYF	TGCGCCAGCAGCACCCGGACTAGCGGGGGGACAGAGACCCAGTACTTC
TRBV5-6	15	TRBD2	.	TRBJ2-7	CASRGLAEVSYEQYF	TGTGCCAGCAGGGGACTAGCGGAAGTATCCTACGAGCAGTACTTC
TRBV18	17	.	once	TRBJ2-2	CASSDNPRDRYTGELFF	TGTGCCAGCTCAGACAACCCGCGGGACAGATACACCGGGGAGCTGTTTTTT
TRBV11-2	17	TRBD2	few	TRBJ2-1	CASSLEAGGPISNEQFF	TGTGCCAGCAGCTTAGAGGCGGGAGGGCCGATCTCCAATGAGCAGTTCTTC
TRBV7-2	16	TRBD2	.	TRBJ2-2	CASSRLSGRRTGELFF	TGTGCCAGCAGCCGATTAAGCGGGAGACGGACCGGGGAGCTGTTTTTT
TRBV7-9	12	.	.	TRBJ1-1	CSSSLVITEAFF	TGTTCCAGCAGCTTAGTCATCACTGAAGCTTTCTTT
TRBV7-2	15	.	.	TRBJ1-4	CASSSTAPTNEKLFF	TGTGCCAGCAGCTCCACAGCTCCTACTAATGAAAAACTGTTTTTT
TRBV19	13	TRBD1	.	TRBJ2-7	CASSTQQGYEQYF	TGTGCCAGTAGTACCCAACAGGGGTACGAGCAGTACTTC
TRBV27	15	TRBD1	.	TRBJ1-2	CASSPTLQGARGYTF	TGTGCCAGCAGTCCAACGCTACAGGGGGCGCGAGGCTACACCTTC
TRBV5-1	14	.	.	TRBJ2-1	CASSFGGPHNEQFF	TGCGCCAGCAGCTTTGGAGGGCCCCACAATGAGCAGTTCTTC
TRBV27	15	.	few	TRBJ2-7	CASSFIGGTPVEQYF	TGTGCCAGCAGTTTCATCGGTGGGACACCCGTCGAGCAGTACTTC
TRBV29-1	19	TRBD2	.	TRBJ2-7	CSVPSGGETGLHVSYEQYF	TGCAGCGTTCCTAGCGGGGGGGAAACCGGGCTTCACGTATCCTACGAGCAGTACTTC
TRBV7-2	17	TRBD2	once	TRBJ2-3	CASSFRTSGASTDTQYF	TGTGCCAGCAGCTTCAGGACTAGCGGGGCTAGCACAGATACGCAGTATTTT
TRBV5-6	16	TRBD2	.	TRBJ2-3	CASGGLAGGTVHTQYF	TGTGCCAGCGGGGGACTAGCGGGGGGCACCGTCCATACGCAGTATTTT
TRBV29-1	16	.	few	TRBJ2-1	CSVDPGQASSYNEQFF	TGCAGCGTTGACCCTGGGCAGGCCAGCTCCTACAATGAGCAGTTCTTC
TRBV5-1	14	TRBD1	few	TRBJ2-5	CASSYDRGQETQYF	TGCGCCAGCAGCTACGACAGGGGACAAGAGACCCAGTACTTC
TRBV7-3	15	.	.	TRBJ2-3	CASSPTGLSTDTQYF	TGTGCCAGCAGCCCGACGGGACTCAGCACAGATACGCAGTATTTT
TRBV4-1	19	TRBD2	.	TRBJ2-1	CASSQAVLAGTGVGDEQFF	TGCGCCAGCAGCCAAGCTGTCCTAGCGGGAACCGGGGTTGGTGATGAGCAGTTCTTC
TRBV28	17	.	.	TRBJ1-5	CASSGPAPGVKNQPQHF	TGTGCCAGCAGTGGCCCCGCACCCGGGGTAAAGAATCAGCCCCAGCATTTT
TRBV5-1	13	TRBD1	.	TRBJ2-7	CASSTGTDYEQYF	TGCGCCAGCAGCACAGGGACAGATTACGAGCAGTACTTC
TRBV10-3	12	.	few	TRBJ1-2	CAIGIGGGGYTF	TGTGCCATCGGGATCGGGGGTGGTGGCTACACCTTC
TRBV7-9	15	TRBD1	few	TRBJ1-5	CASSLVGTDNQPQHF	TGTGCCAGCAGCTTAGTGGGGACAGATAATCAGCCCCAGCATTTT
TRBV7-8	15	.	.	TRBJ1-2	CASSLGQGSYRGYTF	TGTGCCAGCAGCTTAGGTCAGGGTTCGTACCGCGGCTACACCTTC
TRBV29-1	15	TRBD2	.	TRBJ2-3	CSVGTSGGSTDTQYF	TGCAGCGTTGGGACTAGCGGGGGGAGCACAGATACGCAGTATTTT
TRBV9	16	TRBD1	.	TRBJ1-4	CASSSGTGGFNEKLFF	TGTGCCAGCAGCTCAGGGACAGGGGGCTTTAATGAAAAACTGTTTTTT
TRBV5-1	13	TRBD1	once	TRBJ2-3	CASWGQLTDTQYF	TGCGCCAGCTGGGGACAGCTCACAGATACGCAGTATTTT
TRBV7-7	14	TRBD2	.	TRBJ2-7	CASSPGLAGDEQYF	TGTGCCAGCAGTCCGGGACTAGCGGGAGACGAGCAGTACTTC